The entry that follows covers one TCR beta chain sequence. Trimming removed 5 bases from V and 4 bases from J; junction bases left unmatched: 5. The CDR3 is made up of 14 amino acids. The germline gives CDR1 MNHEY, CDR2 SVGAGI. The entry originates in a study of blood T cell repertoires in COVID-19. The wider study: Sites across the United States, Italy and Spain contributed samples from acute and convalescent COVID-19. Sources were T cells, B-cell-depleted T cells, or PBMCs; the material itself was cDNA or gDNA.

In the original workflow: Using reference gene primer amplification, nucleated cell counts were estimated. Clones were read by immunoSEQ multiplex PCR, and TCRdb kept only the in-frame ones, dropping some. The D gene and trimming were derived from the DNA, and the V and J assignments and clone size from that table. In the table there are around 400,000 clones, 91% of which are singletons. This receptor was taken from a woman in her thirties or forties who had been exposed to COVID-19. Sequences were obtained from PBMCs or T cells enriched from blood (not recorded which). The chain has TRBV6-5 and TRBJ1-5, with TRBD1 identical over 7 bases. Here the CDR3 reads CASSLGQVNQPQHF. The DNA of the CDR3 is TGTGCCAGCAGTCTCGGACAGGTAAATCAGCCCCAGCATTTT.